Each of the 31 T cell receptor beta chains below was sequenced from the same sample in a study of T cell changes during pregnancy in multiple sclerosis. Clones were sequenced by immunoSEQ multiplex PCR, and TCRdb holds only the in-frame ones, with some missing. The table includes under 50,000 clones, almost 95% detected once. The sample here was CD4+ T cells from peripheral blood mononuclear cells, taken after pregnancy. These receptors came from a female donor with multiple sclerosis, enrolled in a pregnancy study.

The chain links TRBV20-1 to TRBJ1-1; D ambiguous. This CDR3 is 11 amino acids long. Germline CDR1 reads DFQATT; CDR2 reads SNEGSKA (reference sequence). V was cut by 6 bases and J by 3 bases, with 8 bases left in between. CDR3 region: CSAASHTEAFF. The DNA of the CDR3 is TGCAGTGCCGCCAGTCACACTGAAGCTTTCTTT.

The V and J genes are TRBV6-5 and TRBJ1-2, with D possibly TRBD1 on 6 matching bases. From germline, CDR1 is MNHEY and CDR2 SVGAGI. The V end lost 5 bases, the J end lost 4 bases, and 11 bases lay between the germline ends. The CDR3 runs 13 residues. This CDR3 is CASSTYRAYGYTF. The CDR3 coding sequence is TGTGCCAGCAGTACGTACAGGGCCTATGGCTACACCTTC.

The rearrangement uses TRBV15 and TRBJ2-3, with 16 bases aligning to TRBD2. The V gene's germline CDR1 is LNHNV and CDR2 YYDKDF (reference sequence). V dropped 0 bases and J dropped 0; count of bases not matched to a gene: 3. This CDR3 region has 19 residues. In DNA, the CDR3 is TGTGCCACCAGCAGAGATGGGACTAGCGGGGGGGCGAGCACAGATACGCAGTATTTT. This codes for CATSRDGTSGGASTDTQYF.

The genes are TRBV5-8 and TRBJ1-6, with a possible D match to TRBD1 (6 bases). The CDR3 runs to 13 residues. CDR1 and CDR2 (germline): SGHTS, YDEGEE. V was pared by 3 bases and J by 10 bases, with 11 bases between. The CDR3 sequence is CASSYDRLSPLHF. The CDR3 coding sequence is TGTGCCAGCAGCTATGACAGGTTGTCACCCCTCCACTTT.

The J gene is TRBJ1-2, the V gene TRBV6-5, with D possibly TRBD1 on 6 matching bases. Germline V gene data show CDR1 as MNHEY and CDR2 as SVGAGI. V was cut by 0 bases and J by 0 bases, with 11 bases left in between. This CDR3 is built from 16 residues. CDR3 in DNA: TGTGCCAGCAGTTACTCGAGAGGGGGAGCTAACTATGGCTACACCTTC. Translated: CASSYSRGGANYGYTF.

The DNA of the CDR3 is TGTGCCAGCAGCCTCGACAGGGGGTGGAAGACCCAGTACTTC. It codes for CASSLDRGWKTQYF. The J gene is TRBJ2-5, the V gene TRBV7-8; 9 nucleotides match TRBD1. The CDR3 runs 14 residues. The V gene's germline CDR1 is SGHVS and CDR2 FQNEAQ. Trimming at V came to 5 bases and at J to 6 bases, leaving 7 bases not matched to a gene.

The V gene is TRBV6-5, the J gene TRBJ2-2, with D perhaps matching TRBD2 (5 bases). CDR3 size: 13 residues. Germline V gene data show CDR1 as MNHEY and CDR2 as SVGAGI. Trimming took 8 bases from V and 6 from J, leaving 13 bases between them. Here the CDR3 DNA reads TGTGCCAGCCTGGGCGGGTGGTCCGGGGAGCTGTTTTTT. Its translation is CASLGGWSGELFF.

The J gene is TRBJ2-7, the V gene TRBV6-5, with a weak D call TRBD1 (5 bases). Trimming pared 7 bases from V and 4 bases from J, leaving 20 bases between. Germline V gene sequence: CDR1 MNHEY, CDR2 SVGAGI. This CDR3 contains 15 residues. In DNA, the CDR3 is TGTGCCAGCAACTATGGGGTAAGGGGCGAATACGAGCAGTACTTC. Translating it yields CASNYGVRGEYEQYF.

The rearrangement links TRBV2 to TRBJ2-7; TRBD2 matches 12 bases. The length of the CDR3 is 19 residues. Germline-derived CDR1 and CDR2 are SNHLY and FYNNEI. With V trimmed by 2 bases and J by 4 bases, 15 bases remained unmatched. CDR3 residues: CASSEFALLAGGPLYEQYF. The CDR3, as DNA: TGTGCCAGCAGTGAATTCGCCCTCCTAGCGGGGGGGCCGCTATACGAGCAGTACTTC.

The J gene is TRBJ1-1, the V gene TRBV11-3; perhaps TRBD1 as D (5 bases). Between the trimmed V and J ends, which lost 1 base and 3 bases, there was a span of 6 bases. The CDR3 contains 13 residues. Germline CDR1 SGHNT, CDR2 YENEEA. The CDR3 spells CASSLGRDTEAFF. The CDR3 DNA reads TGTGCCAGCAGCTTAGGCAGGGACACTGAAGCTTTCTTT.

This clone was recorded a few times. The gene calls are TRBV30 and TRBJ1-1; no clear D gene. The V end was cut by 3 bases, the J end by 0 bases, with 17 bases between. Germline V gives CDR1 GTSNPN, CDR2 SVGIG (reference sequence). This CDR3 is built from 16 residues. The CDR3 protein is CAWRLVSGLLNTEAFF. CDR3 coding DNA: TGTGCCTGGAGATTAGTGTCCGGACTCCTGAACACTGAAGCTTTCTTT.

The rearrangement links TRBV6-1 to TRBJ1-2, with 12 bases lining up with TRBD1. Germline assignment: CDR1 MNHNS and CDR2 SASEGT. V lost 6 bases, J lost 5 bases, and 4 bases stayed unmatched. The CDR3 spans 14 residues. For the CDR3, the DNA is TGTGCCAGCAGGGGGACAGGGGGCTTATATGGCTACACCTTC. Protein sequence: CASRGTGGLYGYTF.

This clone was seen a single time. The chain carries TRBV13 and TRBJ2-3, with D maybe TRBD1 (6 bases). V shed 0 bases and J shed 5 bases, with 12 bases lying between them. The CDR3 has 15 amino acids. Germline assignment: CDR1 PRHDT and CDR2 FYEKMQ (reference sequence). The CDR3 DNA follows: TGTGCCAGCAGCTTAGGCCCCGGACAGATAGATACGCAGTATTTT. Amino acid sequence: CASSLGPGQIDTQYF.

The chain couples TRBV19 to TRBJ1-4; D remains ambiguous. This CDR3 spans 12 amino acids. Germline V gene lookup returns CDR1 LNHDA and CDR2 SQIVND (reference sequence). V lost 5 bases to trimming and J lost 7 bases, with 8 bases between them. In DNA form, the CDR3 reads TGTGCCAGTAGTTCCCCCAGTGAAAAACTGTTTTTT. Protein: CASSSPSEKLFF. The variable domain in full, with the rest retrieved from reference TRBV19 and TRBJ1-4, is DGGITQSPKYLFRKEGQNVTLSCEQNLNHDAMYWYRQDPGQGLRLIYYSQIVNDFQKGDIAEGYSVSREKKESFPLTVTSAQKNPTAFYLCASSSPSEKLFFGSGTQLSVL.

The chain carries TRBV19 and TRBJ1-4; TRBD1 agrees at 7 bases. The CDR3 has 15 residues. With 2 bases clipped from V and 4 bases from J, the junction kept 4 bases outside the gene matches. CDR1 LNHDA and CDR2 SQIVND come from the germline V gene (reference sequence). CDR3 residues: CASSIRTGYNEKLFF. Here the CDR3 DNA reads TGTGCCAGTAGTATAAGGACAGGTTATAATGAAAAACTGTTTTTT. Filled out from reference TRBV19 and TRBJ1-4, the complete variable domain reads DGGITQSPKYLFRKEGQNVTLSCEQNLNHDAMYWYRQDPGQGLRLIYYSQIVNDFQKGDIAEGYSVSREKKESFPLTVTSAQKNPTAFYLCASSIRTGYNEKLFFGSGTQLSVL.

This chain connects TRBV7-9 to TRBJ2-5; 11 nucleotides line up with TRBD1. Germline lookup yields CDR1 SEHNR and CDR2 FQNEAQ (reference sequence). V was clipped by 6 bases and J by 8 bases; unmatched bases: 8. The CDR3 is 14 residues long. The CDR3 nucleotides read TGTGCCAGCAGATCGGACAGGGGGCTGGTTACCCAGTACTTC. Translation: CASRSDRGLVTQYF.

The rearrangement uses TRBV2 and TRBJ1-1; TRBD1 agrees at 7 bases. This CDR3 is 13 amino acids long. After removal of 6 bases from V and 4 bases from J, the junction contained 5 bases not matched to a gene. In germline, CDR1 is SNHLY, CDR2 FYNNEI. Written as DNA, the CDR3 is TGTGCCAGCAGCGAACAGGGGCGCACTGAAGCTTTCTTT. As protein: CASSEQGRTEAFF.

V and J are TRBV10-3 and TRBJ1-2; 7 positions agree with TRBD1. The germline gives CDR1 ENHRY, CDR2 SYGVKD. J was trimmed by 4 bases and V by 4 bases; bases with no gene match: 9. The CDR3 consists of 15 residues. The CDR3 region is CAISATGDGAYGYTF. The CDR3 nucleotides are TGTGCCATCAGTGCCACAGGGGACGGGGCCTATGGCTACACCTTC.

The rearrangement joins TRBV21-1 to TRBJ1-2. TRBV21-1 constitutes a pseudogene. The CDR3 length is 13 residues. The CDR3, as DNA: TGTGCCAGCAGCATCGGACCGGGGAATGGCTACACCTTC. Translation gives CASSIGPGNGYTF.

The chain carries TRBV5-5 and TRBJ2-3, with 14 bases matching TRBD2. Germline V gives CDR1 SGHKS, CDR2 YYEKEE (reference sequence). Trimming at V came to 4 bases and at J to 2 bases, leaving 6 bases not matched to a gene. The CDR3 sequence is 17 residues long. The CDR3 spells CASSPGLAGEITDTQYF. The CDR3 DNA is TGTGCCAGCAGCCCGGGACTAGCGGGGGAGATCACAGATACGCAGTATTTT.

This chain links TRBV15 with TRBJ2-3; TRBD2 agrees at 10 bases. Germline lookup yields CDR1 LNHNV and CDR2 YYDKDF (reference sequence). There are 16 residues in the CDR3. V dropped 2 bases and J dropped 0; count of bases not matched to a gene: 2. As DNA, the CDR3 is TGTGCCACCAGCAGAACAGCGGGGGGGAGCACAGATACGCAGTATTTT. It translates to CATSRTAGGSTDTQYF.

The chain combines TRBV9 with TRBJ2-1; 7 bases align to TRBD1. V was pared by 4 bases and J by 5 bases, with 12 bases of the junction left unmatched. CDR1 is SGDLS, CDR2 YYNGEE, per germline. This CDR3 has 16 residues. The CDR3 here is CASSKPGTVINNEQFF. CDR3 nucleotides: TGTGCCAGCAGCAAACCCGGGACAGTGATTAACAATGAGCAGTTCTTC.

The chain has TRBV18 and TRBJ2-3; TRBD1 matches 8 bases. CDR1 is KGHSH and CDR2 is LQKENI in the germline V gene. Trimming removed 3 bases from V and 4 bases from J; junction bases left unmatched: 9. The CDR3 runs to 16 residues. DNA for the CDR3: TGTGCCAGCTCACCTCGGACAGGGTTTGTCCCAGATACGCAGTATTTT. Its translation is CASSPRTGFVPDTQYF.

The gene calls are TRBV18 and TRBJ2-1; 9 bases align to TRBD2. Trimming cost V 5 bases and J 5 bases; bases outside gene matches: 7. The germline V gene has CDR1 KGHSH and CDR2 LQKENI. The CDR3 sequence is 15 residues long. CDR3 DNA sequence: TGTGCCAGCTCAGCCCTAGCGGGGAAAAACAATGAGCAGTTCTTC. It translates to CASSALAGKNNEQFF.

This clone was recorded once. The genes are TRBV9 and TRBJ2-3; D ambiguous. This CDR3 is built from 17 residues. Trimming took 3 bases from V and 0 from J, leaving 17 bases between them. Germline CDR1 is SGDLS and CDR2 is YYNGEE. CDR3 in amino acids: CASSGTLTPLSTDTQYF. The CDR3 bases are TGTGCCAGCAGCGGAACCCTGACTCCCCTTAGCACAGATACGCAGTATTTT.

V is TRBV9 and J is TRBJ1-2; perhaps TRBD1 as D (5 bases). V was cut by 3 bases and J by 4 bases, with 19 bases left in between. The germline CDR1 and CDR2 sequences are SGDLS and YYNGEE. This CDR3 has 16 residues. For the CDR3, the DNA is TGTGCCAGCAGCGAGACAATAACAGGCGGCAGCTATGGCTACACCTTC. Its protein is CASSETITGGSYGYTF.

V and J are TRBV29-1 and TRBJ1-6; D is undetermined. V dropped 7 bases and J dropped 6 bases, with 7 bases sitting between them. Germline assignment: CDR1 SQVTM and CDR2 ANQGSEA. The CDR3 covers 11 residues. This CDR3 reads CSGLGNSPLHF. The CDR3 nucleotides read TGCAGCGGACTAGGTAATTCACCCCTCCACTTT.

The V call is TRBV27, the J call TRBJ2-3, with D possibly matching TRBD1 (5 bases). The CDR3 has 15 residues. Per germline, CDR1 MNHEY and CDR2 SMNVEV (reference sequence). The V end lost 5 bases, the J end lost 1 base, and 13 bases lay between the germline ends. The CDR3 region is CASSPIRVGTDTQYF. CDR3 nucleotides: TGTGCCAGCAGTCCAATCAGGGTAGGCACAGATACGCAGTATTTT.

In its sample, this clone was seen a few times. The chain is built from TRBV11-3 and TRBJ2-7; 9 bases fit TRBD1. Germline V gives CDR1 SGHNT, CDR2 YENEEA. After removal of 5 bases from V and 3 bases from J, the junction contained 5 bases not matched to a gene. The CDR3 is 14 residues long. The CDR3 nucleotides are TGTGCCAGCAGCCGCGGGACAGGGAGCTACGAGCAGTACTTC. Encoded protein: CASSRGTGSYEQYF.

This clone was counted once. The rearrangement joins TRBV6-6 to TRBJ2-7; possible D gene TRBD1, 5 bases. V lost 5 bases, J lost 9 bases, and 11 bases lay in between. The CDR3 has 11 residues. CDR1 is MNHNY and CDR2 is SVGAGI in the germline V gene (reference sequence). The CDR3 loop is CASSDRMVQYF. The CDR3 coding sequence is TGTGCCAGCAGTGACAGAATGGTGCAGTACTTC.

V usage is TRBV30 and J usage is TRBJ2-7; the match to TRBD2 covers 9 bases. This CDR3 has 15 amino acids. Germline V gene data show CDR1 as GTSNPN and CDR2 as SVGIG (reference sequence). The V segment lost 2 bases and the J segment 5 bases; nucleotides outside the gene matches: 10. CDR3 sequence (DNA): TGTGCCTGGAGTAGCGGGGGGCCGCAAAGGGACGAGCAGTACTTC. This translates into CAWSSGGPQRDEQYF.